The rows below give T cell receptor beta chains drawn from one sample of a study of tumor and adjacent non-tumor tissue in lung cancer. TCRdb used MiXCR to reprocess the multiplex PCR reads, holding one entry per CDR3 protein. The sample has 81,000 or so distinct CDR3 sequences, around 80% seen once; the top ten hold about half. Sequencing used distant non-tumor lung tissue. The receptors originated from a man aged 55-75 years with non-small cell lung cancer. The CDR3 runs from the conserved cysteine through the conserved F or W. A D gene is named only where the DNA matches it firmly. Rows give clone size only sometimes, using once, few, many, or a class for an expanded clone.

j_call clone_size v_call d_call cdr3_aa cdr3_nt
TRBJ1-1 NA TRBV11-2 NA CANSPIPGQLNTEAFF TGTGCCAACAGCCCTATCCCGGGGCAACTGAACACTGAAGCCTTCTTT
TRBJ2-5 NA TRBV7-6 TRBD2 CAIGLAATLQETQYF TGTGCCATCGGACTAGCGGCGACACTCCAAGAGACCCAGTACTTC
TRBJ1-1 NA TRBV4-3 NA CASGQDIPGSSGTEVFF TGCGCCAGCGGCCAAGACATTCCGGGCAGTTCGGGCACTGAAGTTTTCTTT
TRBJ2-6 once TRBV6-5 NA CVSSLSGASSGANVLNF TGTGTCAGTAGCCTATCGGGAGCCAGCTCTGGGGCCAACGTCCTGAATTTC
TRBJ2-1 NA TRBV20-1 NA CSASGLAWGNEQFF TGCAGTGCTAGCGGGCTGGCGTGGGGCAATGAGCAGTTCTTC
TRBJ2-1 NA TRBV4-2 NA CASSQRDLLYNERFF TGTGCCAGCAGCCAAAGGGACTTACTCTACAATGAGCGTTTCTTC
TRBJ1-5 NA TRBV6-1 NA CASSEDMYSNQPQHF TGTGCCAGCAGTGAAGACATGTATAGCAATCAACCCCAGCATTTT
TRBJ2-7 NA TRBV20-1 NA CSASAFTYEQYF TGCAGTGCTAGTGCTTTCACATACGAGCAGTACTTC
TRBJ2-3 once TRBV29-1 NA CSVAEWEFTDTQYF TGCAGCGTTGCCGAGTGGGAGTTTACAGATACGCAGTATTTT
TRBJ2-3 NA TRBV12-3/TRBV12-4 NA CVSTPVSTDRQYF TGTGTCAGCACCCCCGTTAGCACAGATAGGCAATATTTT
TRBJ2-3 NA TRBV5-4 TRBD2 CASNLQASGSSDTQYF TGTGCCAGCAACCTGCAGGCTAGCGGGAGTAGTGATACGCAGTATTTT
TRBJ2-6 NA TRBV6-5 NA CASSLVGVSSGAKVLTF TGTGCCAGCAGCCTAGTGGGAGTCAGCTCTGGGGCCAAAGTCCTGACTTTC
TRBJ2-3 NA TRBV20-1 NA CSVVGRCDTQYF TGCAGTGTAGTGGGTCGGTGTGATACACAGTATTTT
TRBJ1-1 NA TRBV7-3 NA CASSSSLNTESFF TGTGCCAGCAGCTCCTCGCTCAACACTGAAAGTTTCTTT
TRBJ2-1 NA TRBV7-8 TRBD2 CVSSLRTSTHEELF TGTGTCAGCAGCTTAAGGACTAGCACCCATGAGGAGTTATTC
TRBJ2-1 many TRBV20-1 TRBD2 CSADNPLAGTYNEQFF TGCAGTGCCGACAACCCTCTAGCGGGAACCTACAATGAGCAGTTCTTC
TRBJ2-5 NA TRBV18 NA CACSPNVGETQYF TGTGCCTGCTCCCCAAATGTGGGAGAGACCCAGTACTTC
TRBJ2-1 NA TRBV11-3 NA CASSPEGGRGNEQFF TGTGCCAGCAGCCCCGAGGGGGGGCGGGGCAATGAGCAGTTCTTC
TRBJ1-1 many TRBV5-1 NA CASSLDHGTEAFF TGCGCCAGCAGCTTGGACCATGGGACTGAAGCTTTCTTT
TRBJ2-7 NA TRBV11-2 NA CASSFTPEQYF TGTGCCAGCAGCTTTACGCCCGAGCAGTATTTC
TRBJ2-1 NA TRBV20-1 TRBD2 CSASPLAGALSEHFF TGCAGTGCTAGCCCGCTAGCGGGAGCTCTCAGTGAGCACTTCTTC
TRBJ2-7 NA TRBV11-2 NA CASTLEVVASPRQQYF TGTGCCAGTACGTTAGAGGTGGTGGCGTCCCCGAGGCAGCAGTACTTC